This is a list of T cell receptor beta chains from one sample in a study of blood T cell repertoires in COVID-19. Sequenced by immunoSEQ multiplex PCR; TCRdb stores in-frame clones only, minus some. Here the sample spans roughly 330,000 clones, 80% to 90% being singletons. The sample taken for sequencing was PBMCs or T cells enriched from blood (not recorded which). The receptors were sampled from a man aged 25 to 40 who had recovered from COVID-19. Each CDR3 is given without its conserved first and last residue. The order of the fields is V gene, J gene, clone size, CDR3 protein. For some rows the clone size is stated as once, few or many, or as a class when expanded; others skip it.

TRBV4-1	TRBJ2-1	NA	ASSPAAGGHNEQF
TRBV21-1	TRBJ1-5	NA	ASTTQGIKSVPQH
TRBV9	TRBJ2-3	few	ASSVAGGLGTDTQY
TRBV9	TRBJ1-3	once	ASSPGGQGSDSGNTIY
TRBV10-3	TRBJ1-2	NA	AIPPGTGVNYGYT
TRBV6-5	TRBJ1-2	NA	ASSSTGSYGYT
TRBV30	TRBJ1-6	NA	AWSVRLRGPLH
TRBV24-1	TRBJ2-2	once	ATSDVAAGADTGELF
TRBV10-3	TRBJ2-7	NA	ASAAVNEQY
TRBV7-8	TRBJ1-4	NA	ASSVVPHTSGSEKLF